The rows below give T cell receptor beta chains drawn from one sample of a study of cytomegalovirus exposure and HLA in healthy donors. Repertoires were generated with immunoSEQ multiplex PCR, while TCRdb's copy carries only in-frame clones and drops some. The profile shows roughly 180,000 clones, about 89% of them singletons. Source material: PBMCs. The receptors originated from a man younger than 40 in good health and CMV-seropositive. Both conserved end residues are part of each CDR3. D genes are given only for firm matches. Rows give clone size only sometimes, using once, few, many, or a class for an expanded clone.

clone size,CDR3 length,J gene,D gene,V gene,CDR3 DNA,CDR3 protein
.,12,TRBJ2-7,.,TRBV9,TGTGCCAGCAGCTCGGACGGGTACGAGCAGTACTTC,CASSSDGYEQYF
.,15,TRBJ2-1,.,TRBV9,TGTGCCAGCAGCGACACAGGACTATCCTACAATGAGCAGTTCTTC,CASSDTGLSYNEQFF
.,13,TRBJ1-5,.,TRBV27,TGTGCCAGCAGTTTAAGCAGAAATCAGCCCCAGCATTTT,CASSLSRNQPQHF
few,15,TRBJ1-6,.,TRBV7-2,TGTGCCAGCAGCTTAGCGGGTTCCCCTAATTCACCCCTCCACTTT,CASSLAGSPNSPLHF
.,13,TRBJ1-1,.,TRBV7-2,TGTGCCAGCAGCCCAGACCCCGGGAAAGAAGCTTTCTTT,CASSPDPGKEAFF
.,15,TRBJ2-7,TRBD1,TRBV2,TGTGCCAGCAGTAAGGACAGGGGAGCCTACTACGAGCAGTACTTC,CASSKDRGAYYEQYF
.,12,TRBJ1-2,TRBD1,TRBV6-6,TGTGCCAGCAGTTCACAGGGGAGAGGCTACACCTTC,CASSSQGRGYTF
once,13,TRBJ1-2,TRBD1,TRBV29-1,TGCAGCGTTGCGGGACAGGGAAACTATGGCTACACCTTC,CSVAGQGNYGYTF
.,12,TRBJ2-3,TRBD2,TRBV11-2,TGTGCCAGCAGCCCAACTAGCGGGGGAAAGTATTTT,CASSPTSGGKYF
once,15,TRBJ2-7,.,TRBV7-9,TGTGCCAGCAGCCCACCCCGCGACAGCGCCTACGAGCAGTACTTC,CASSPPRDSAYEQYF
.,17,TRBJ1-1,TRBD1,TRBV19,TGTGCCAGTAGTATTCTGGACAGGGGCAATATGAACACTGAAGCTTTCTTT,CASSILDRGNMNTEAFF
.,17,TRBJ2-1,.,TRBV7-2,TGTGCCAGCAGCTTACAGGGGGGAGGGCCCCCCTACAATGAGCAGTTCTTC,CASSLQGGGPPYNEQFF
.,13,TRBJ2-7,.,TRBV7-9,TGTGCCAGCAGCTCCTTTGACCGCGCCGAGCAGTACTTC,CASSSFDRAEQYF
.,14,TRBJ2-2,.,TRBV5-4,TGTGCCAGCAGCTTGGTAGTAAACACCGGGGAGCTGTTTTTT,CASSLVVNTGELFF
.,14,TRBJ1-1,.,TRBV9,TGTGCCAGCAGCGTAGTGCGGTTGAACACTGAAGCTTTCTTT,CASSVVRLNTEAFF
.,16,TRBJ1-3,.,TRBV7-6,TGTGCCAGCAGCTTAGGGGAGGTAGTCTCTGGAAACACCATATATTTT,CASSLGEVVSGNTIYF
once,19,TRBJ1-4,.,TRBV4-3,TGCGCCAGCAGCCAAGATATTGGGCGAGGTGGATCCCCTAATGAAAAACTGTTTTTT,CASSQDIGRGGSPNEKLFF
.,18,TRBJ2-4,TRBD2,TRBV2,TGTGCCAGCAGTGAAGCGCGCGGGGGAAGGGTAGCCAAAAACATTCAGTACTTC,CASSEARGGRVAKNIQYF
.,13,TRBJ1-5,.,TRBV2,TGTGCCAGCAGGGGGGAAAGCAATCAGCCCCAGCATTTT,CASRGESNQPQHF
.,14,TRBJ2-7,.,TRBV5-4,TGTGCCAGCAGCTTATCCGGGAACTCCTACGAGCAGTACTTC,CASSLSGNSYEQYF
.,13,TRBJ1-2,.,TRBV5-6,TGTGCCAGCAGCTTGGAGGGATCGGATGGCTACACCTTC,CASSLEGSDGYTF
.,16,TRBJ2-1,.,TRBV5-6,TGTGCCAGCAGCTTGGCGTACGGGGGTCCAAACAATGAGCAGTTCTTC,CASSLAYGGPNNEQFF
.,11,TRBJ2-7,.,TRBV9,TGTGCCAGCAGCCGGGACACCGAGCAGTACTTC,CASSRDTEQYF
.,12,TRBJ1-1,.,TRBV28,TGTGCCAGCAGGCCGAGGCTCACTGAAGCTTTCTTT,CASRPRLTEAFF
.,14,TRBJ2-1,.,TRBV19,TGTGCCAGAGTGGGCGATAGCTCCTACAATGAGCAGTTCTTC,CARVGDSSYNEQFF
.,15,TRBJ2-7,TRBD2,TRBV18,TGTGCCAGCTCACCGCAAACTAGCGGGAGTCGCGAGCAGTACTTC,CASSPQTSGSREQYF
.,13,TRBJ2-1,TRBD1,TRBV19,TGTGCCAGCATCGGGGACAGGGATAACGAGCAGTTCTTC,CASIGDRDNEQFF
.,15,TRBJ2-2,.,TRBV6-5,TGTGCCAGCAGTCCCCCTTTCGGGAACACCGGGGAGCTGTTTTTT,CASSPPFGNTGELFF
.,14,TRBJ1-5,.,TRBV6-5,TGTGCCAGCAGTTACTCCCTGAGCAATCAGCCCCAGCATTTT,CASSYSLSNQPQHF
.,14,TRBJ2-1,.,TRBV6-5,TGTGCCAGCAGCCTCGCCCTGGAGAACAATGAGCAGTTCTTC,CASSLALENNEQFF
once,15,TRBJ2-7,.,TRBV27,TGTGCCAGCAGTTTAACGGGTTCTAACCCCTACGAGCAGTACTTC,CASSLTGSNPYEQYF
.,14,TRBJ2-7,TRBD1,TRBV19,TGTGCCAGTAGTCCTCGGACAGGAGCCTACGAGCAGTACTTC,CASSPRTGAYEQYF
few,15,TRBJ1-5,.,TRBV5-6,TGTGCCAGCAGCTTCCGTGGGGACTTAGGTCAGCCCCAGCATTTT,CASSFRGDLGQPQHF
.,15,TRBJ1-5,.,TRBV6-5,TGTGCCAGCAAACAGACCGCGGGGGGCAATCAGCCCCAGCATTTT,CASKQTAGGNQPQHF
.,14,TRBJ1-1,.,TRBV14,TGTGCCAGCAGCCAAGGGCGGGGAGGGGCTGAAGCTTTCTTT,CASSQGRGGAEAFF
.,16,TRBJ2-7,.,TRBV7-2,TGTGCCAGCAGCTTAGCTGGAGGGTGGGGAGGATACGAGCAGTACTTC,CASSLAGGWGGYEQYF
once,15,TRBJ1-1,.,TRBV5-1,TGCGCCAGCAGCGCCGCAGGGGTTAGGGACACTGAAGCTTTCTTT,CASSAAGVRDTEAFF
.,18,TRBJ2-2,.,TRBV5-4,TGTGCCAGCAGCGGGAGGAGGGGGGAGCGGGAGAACACCGGGGAGCTGTTTTTT,CASSGRRGERENTGELFF
.,12,TRBJ1-1,.,TRBV9,TGTGCCAGCAGCGAGATAAACACTGAAGCTTTCTTT,CASSEINTEAFF
.,18,TRBJ1-2,TRBD1,TRBV7-3,TGTGCCAGCAGCTTAACGGGAGTTCCAGGTGGGACAGGCGATGGCTACACCTTC,CASSLTGVPGGTGDGYTF
once,15,TRBJ2-3,TRBD2,TRBV10-1,TGCGCCAGAGGACTAGCGGGGGAAGTCAAAGGGACGCAGTATTTT,CARGLAGEVKGTQYF